A single sample is the source of the 28 T cell receptor beta chains below, sequenced in a study of T cells after posttransplantation cyclophosphamide (dated by TCRdb to the mid-2010s). Preparation of the library involved the immunoSEQ multiplex PCR assay. Drawn from immuneACCESS, this table holds only the in-frame rearrangements with V and J called that TCRdb kept. Clones are partly lost; checked studies trace under half to an unresolved V gene and leave the rest unexplained. The sample has about 66,000 clones on record, 90% to 95% of them singletons. The ten largest clones capture roughly 3% of the sample. Sample: PBMCs. These receptors all come from a young woman in good health and a related stem cell transplant donor.

V usage is TRBV29-1 and J usage is TRBJ2-3, with D perhaps matching TRBD1 (6 bases). The CDR3 consists of 18 residues. CDR1 is SQVTM, CDR2 ANQGSEA, per germline. Trimming pared 2 bases from V and 0 bases from J, leaving 21 bases between. CDR3: CSVEPRQAPLPSTDTQYF. DNA for the CDR3: TGCAGCGTTGAACCCCGACAGGCACCCCTCCCCAGCACAGATACGCAGTATTTT.

This chain uses TRBV6-6 with TRBJ1-2; D gene ambiguous. The CDR3 covers 14 residues. Germline lookup yields CDR1 MNHNY and CDR2 SVGAGI (reference sequence). Trimming shortened V by 4 bases and J by 4 bases, and 13 bases separated the two germline ends. Written as DNA, the CDR3 is TGTGCCAGCAGTTCCCTACTGGGCGGCTATGGCTACACCTTC. It translates to CASSSLLGGYGYTF.

The chain couples TRBV29-1 to TRBJ2-7, with 11 positions matching TRBD1. V shed 3 bases and J 5 bases; nucleotides not matched to a gene: 6. The CDR3 consists of 14 residues. Germline V gene data show CDR1 as SQVTM and CDR2 as ANQGSEA. The CDR3 spells CSVDPGTGGNEQYF. CDR3 nucleotide sequence: TGCAGCGTTGACCCCGGGACAGGGGGGAACGAGCAGTACTTC.

The sample holds one count of this clone. CDR3: CASSANLPGARYGYTF. The CDR3 nucleotides read TGTGCCAGCAGCGCGAACCTACCGGGAGCCCGATATGGCTACACCTTC. V and J are TRBV7-8 and TRBJ1-2, with D uncertain. From germline, CDR1 is SGHVS and CDR2 FQNEAQ. The CDR3 contains 16 residues. V lost 5 bases and J lost 5, with 21 bases in between.

As DNA, the CDR3 is TGCGCCAGCAGCTTGGCGCGGCAGGGGGTCGACGAGCAGTACTTC. It is translated as CASSLARQGVDEQYF. The rearrangement uses TRBV5-1 and TRBJ2-7; TRBD1 matches at 7 bases. This CDR3 has 15 amino acids. Trimming removed 0 bases from V and 5 bases from J; junction bases left unmatched: 8. Germline V gene sequence: CDR1 SGHRS, CDR2 YFSETQ.

The chain recombines TRBV4-2 with TRBJ1-1; D perhaps matches TRBD1 (6 bases). Germline V CDR1 and CDR2: LGHNA, YNFKEQ. CDR3 length: 15 amino acids. V lost 0 bases, J lost 6 bases, and 14 bases lay in between. The CDR3 DNA follows: TGTGCCAGCAGCCAAGAATTGAGGACAGAGCCTGAAGCTTTCTTT. Translation: CASSQELRTEPEAFF.

The chain combines TRBV6-6 with TRBJ2-7; D is possibly TRBD2 (6 bases). The CDR3 spans 15 residues. V was pared by 5 bases and J by 0 bases, with 14 bases between. Germline CDR1 MNHNY, CDR2 SVGAGI (reference sequence). In DNA, the CDR3 is TGTGCCAGCAGTCCGGGGGTCCTGAGCTCCTACGAGCAGTACTTC. It is translated as CASSPGVLSSYEQYF.

This rearrangement joins TRBV21-1 to TRBJ1-5. TRBV21-1 is designated a pseudogene. There are 14 residues in the CDR3. CDR3 region: CASSSGLGNQPQHF. In DNA form, the CDR3 reads TGTGCCAGCAGCTCCGGTCTTGGCAATCAGCCCCAGCATTTT.

This chain connects TRBV4-3 to TRBJ1-4; no firm D call. Trimming pared 3 bases from V and 1 base from J, leaving 3 bases between. The CDR3 is 13 amino acids. The V gene's germline CDR1 is LGHNA and CDR2 YSLEER. The CDR3 is CASSHKTNEKLFF. CDR3 DNA: TGCGCCAGCAGCCATAAAACTAATGAAAAACTGTTTTTT.

The chain is built from TRBV5-1 and TRBJ2-3; weak D call: TRBD2 (5 bases). V lost 0 bases and J lost 3, with 11 bases in between. Germline values: CDR1 SGHRS, CDR2 YFSETQ. This CDR3 region has 15 residues. The CDR3 here is CASSLAAGGTDTQYF. CDR3 DNA: TGCGCCAGCAGCTTGGCTGCGGGCGGGACAGATACGCAGTATTTT. The variable domain in full, with the rest retrieved from reference TRBV5-1 and TRBJ2-3, is KAGVTQTPRYLIKTRGQQVTLSCSPISGHRSVSWYQQTPGQGLQFLFEYFSETQRNKGNFPGRFSGRQFSNSRSEMNVSTLELGDSALYLCASSLAAGGTDTQYFGPGTRLTVL.

The rearrangement joins TRBV14 to TRBJ2-5, with TRBD1 matching 10 bases. V lost 8 bases and J lost 5; bases outside the gene matches: 8. The length of the CDR3 is 14 residues. Germline lookup yields CDR1 SGHDN and CDR2 FVKESK. The CDR3 coding sequence is TGTGCCAGCTCTCCCCGACAGGGGGCCGAGACCCAGTACTTC. Translating it yields CASSPRQGAETQYF.

This sequence joins TRBV6-5 and TRBJ1-6; 9 bases match TRBD1. With V trimmed by 5 bases and J by 8 bases, 4 bases remained unmatched. The CDR3 is 14 amino acids. Germline V CDR1 and CDR2: MNHEY, SVGAGI. The CDR3 region has the DNA TGTGCCAGCAGTGAGACAGGGGGGCATTCACCCCTCCACTTT. Protein sequence: CASSETGGHSPLHF.

This rearrangement joins TRBV7-8 to TRBJ2-7, with 7 bases aligning to TRBD2. This CDR3 contains 15 residues. Germline-derived CDR1 and CDR2 are SGHVS and FQNEAQ. Trimming cost V 4 bases and J 4 bases; bases outside gene matches: 10. The CDR3 sequence: CASSYSGEGGYEQYF. The CDR3 coding sequence is TGTGCCAGCAGCTACTCCGGGGAGGGAGGGTACGAGCAGTACTTC.

The V gene is TRBV7-2, the J gene TRBJ2-5; TRBD2 is a possible D gene (5 bases). Trimming took off 5 bases at V and 1 base at J, with 5 bases between the two ends. Germline assignment: CDR1 SGHTA and CDR2 FQGNSA. This CDR3 region has 12 residues. The CDR3 DNA sequence: TGTGCCAGCAGCCGGGGCCAAGAGACCCAGTACTTC. Translating it yields CASSRGQETQYF.

V gene TRBV7-3 combines with J gene TRBJ2-2; 9 nucleotides match TRBD2. V lost 0 bases to trimming and J lost 7 bases; unmatched junction nucleotides: 9. Germline V gives CDR1 SGHTA, CDR2 FQGTGA. CDR3 size: 17 residues. The CDR3 reads CASSLTSGGPRGGELFF. The CDR3 nucleotides are TGTGCCAGCAGCTTAACAAGCGGGGGGCCTCGTGGCGGGGAGCTGTTTTTT.

The gene calls are TRBV5-4 and TRBJ2-7; D is unresolved. The CDR3 runs to 16 residues. Germline assignment: CDR1 SGHNT and CDR2 YYREEE (reference sequence). Trimming shortened V by 0 bases and J by 3 bases, and 16 bases separated the two germline ends. This CDR3 is CASSLVPRSLFYEQYF. CDR3 DNA: TGTGCCAGCAGCTTGGTTCCCAGGAGCTTATTCTACGAGCAGTACTTC.

This clone appeared a single time. CDR3 bases: TGTGCCAGCAGCTTATACGTGGGACAATTGAACACTGAAGCTTTCTTT. Encoded protein: CASSLYVGQLNTEAFF. The chain combines TRBV7-2 with TRBJ1-1, with D perhaps TRBD1 (6 bases). The CDR3 sequence is 16 residues long. Trimming shortened V by 2 bases and J by 0 bases, and 13 bases separated the two germline ends. Per the germline V gene, CDR1 is SGHTA and CDR2 is FQGNSA.

This chain joins TRBV7-9 and TRBJ1-2; weak D call: TRBD1 (6 bases). The germline V gene has CDR1 SEHNR and CDR2 FQNEAQ (reference sequence). CDR3 size: 14 residues. V was clipped by 4 bases and J by 8 bases, with 17 bases between them. CDR3 protein: CASSSLAGAGGYTF. CDR3 DNA: TGTGCCAGCAGCTCCCTTGCGGGGGCGGGGGGCTACACCTTC.

This chain links TRBV27 with TRBJ2-1, with a possible D match to TRBD1 (5 bases). Looked up from germline, CDR1 is MNHEY and CDR2 is SMNVEV (reference sequence). This CDR3 spans 16 amino acids. Trimming took off 2 bases at V and 1 base at J, with 12 bases between the two ends. CDR3 loop: CASSLEAGWSYNEQFF. In DNA, the CDR3 is TGTGCCAGCAGTTTAGAGGCAGGGTGGTCCTACAATGAGCAGTTCTTC.

This rearrangement joins TRBV19 to TRBJ1-1, with D unclear. CDR1 is LNHDA and CDR2 is SQIVND in the germline V gene (reference sequence). V shed 0 bases and J shed 1 base, with 12 bases lying between them. The CDR3 sequence is 16 residues long. Written as DNA, the CDR3 is TGTGCCAGTAGTATAGATCTCTCGAGGCGGAACACTGAAGCTTTCTTT. It translates to CASSIDLSRRNTEAFF.

The chain carries TRBV5-1 and TRBJ2-1; D gene ambiguous. Germline V gene lookup returns CDR1 SGHRS and CDR2 YFSETQ. Trimming took off 2 bases at V and 8 bases at J, with 14 bases between the two ends. The CDR3 length is 14 residues. The CDR3 spells CASSFRLAGHEQFF. Written as DNA, the CDR3 is TGCGCCAGCAGCTTCCGCTTAGCAGGACATGAGCAGTTCTTC.

This sequence joins TRBV7-6 and TRBJ2-7; 7 nucleotides match TRBD1. The CDR3 is 13 amino acids. V lost 6 bases, J lost 5 bases, and 7 bases stayed unmatched. Per germline, CDR1 SGHVS and CDR2 FNYEAQ. The CDR3 sequence: CASREQGWNEQYF. The CDR3 nucleotides are TGTGCCAGCAGGGAACAGGGGTGGAACGAGCAGTACTTC.

The rearrangement links TRBV7-8 to TRBJ2-3; TRBD2 agrees at 9 bases. Germline V lookup: CDR1 SGHVS, CDR2 FQNEAQ. The CDR3 covers 15 residues. J was trimmed by 0 bases and V by 5 bases; bases with no gene match: 3. The CDR3 coding sequence is TGTGCCAGCAGCCGGCGGGGGGGGAGCACAGATACGCAGTATTTT. Its protein is CASSRRGGSTDTQYF. The complete variable domain, with remaining parts taken from reference TRBV7-8 and TRBJ2-3, reads GAGVSQSPRYKVAKRGQDVALRCDPISGHVSLFWYQQALGQGPEFLTYFQNEAQLDKSGLPSDRFFAERPEGSVSTLKIQRTQQEDSAVYLCASSRRGGSTDTQYFGPGTRLTVL.

CDR3 nucleotides: TGCGCCAGCAGCCAAGATCGTAAGGGCTACGGGTTAAACACCATATATTTT. Translating gives CASSQDRKGYGLNTIYF. V is TRBV4-1 and J is TRBJ1-3; D remains unclear. Germline assignment: CDR1 MGHRA and CDR2 YSYEKL. The CDR3 covers 17 residues. V shed 0 bases and J shed 6 bases, with 18 bases lying between them.

This clone was seen only once. The chain employs TRBV11-2 and TRBJ2-7, with TRBD1 identical over 8 bases. After removal of 5 bases from V and 5 bases from J, the junction contained 8 bases not matched to a gene. The length of the CDR3 is 14 residues. Germline V CDR1 and CDR2: SGHAT, FQNNGV. The CDR3 sequence is CASSRIGQGNEQYF. CDR3 sequence (DNA): TGTGCCAGCAGCCGCATCGGACAGGGCAACGAGCAGTACTTC. Together with reference TRBV11-2 and TRBJ2-7, the CDR3 gives the full variable domain: EAGVAQSPRYKIIEKRQSVAFWCNPISGHATLYWYQQILGQGPKLLIQFQNNGVVDDSQLPKDRFSAERLKGVDSTLKIQPAKLEDSAVYLCASSRIGQGNEQYFGPGTRLTVT.

J is TRBJ2-5 and V is TRBV28, with D uncertain. Germline CDR1 MDHEN, CDR2 SYDVKM. The CDR3 covers 13 residues. V lost 3 bases to trimming and J lost 3 bases, with 8 bases between them. Written as DNA, the CDR3 is TGTGCCAGCAGTTTGGCTGTGAAAGAGACCCAGTACTTC. Translation gives CASSLAVKETQYF.

The V gene is TRBV2, the J gene TRBJ1-5, with D unclear. Trimming removed 8 bases from V and 7 bases from J, with 12 bases in between. The CDR3 sequence is 12 residues long. The V gene's germline CDR1 is SNHLY and CDR2 FYNNEI. CDR3: CASGRGGQPQHF. The CDR3 region has the DNA TGTGCCAGCGGACGGGGAGGACAGCCCCAGCATTTT.

This clone was seen just once. V and J are TRBV7-9 and TRBJ1-2; TRBD1 agrees at 7 bases. V shed 4 bases, J shed 1 base, and the junction held 12 bases outside the gene matches. This CDR3 contains 17 residues. Germline CDR1 reads SEHNR; CDR2 reads FQNEAQ (reference sequence). As DNA, the CDR3 is TGTGCCAGCAGCTCCCGCCTACAGGGGACCCTTAACTATGGCTACACCTTC. Translation: CASSSRLQGTLNYGYTF.